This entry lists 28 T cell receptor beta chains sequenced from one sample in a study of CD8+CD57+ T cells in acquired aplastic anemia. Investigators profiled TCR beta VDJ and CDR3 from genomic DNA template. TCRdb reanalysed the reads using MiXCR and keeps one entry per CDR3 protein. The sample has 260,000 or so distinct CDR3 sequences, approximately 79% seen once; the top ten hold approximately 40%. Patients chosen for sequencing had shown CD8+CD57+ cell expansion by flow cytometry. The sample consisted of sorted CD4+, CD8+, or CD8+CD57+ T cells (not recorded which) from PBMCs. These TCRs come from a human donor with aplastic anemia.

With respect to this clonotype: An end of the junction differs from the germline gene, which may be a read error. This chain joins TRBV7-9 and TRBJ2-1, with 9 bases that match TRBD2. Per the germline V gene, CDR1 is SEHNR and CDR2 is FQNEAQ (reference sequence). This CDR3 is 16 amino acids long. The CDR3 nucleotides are TGTGCCAGCAGCGATACGCCTAGCGGGACCGACAATGGGCAGTTCTTC. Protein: CASSDTPSGTDNGQFF.

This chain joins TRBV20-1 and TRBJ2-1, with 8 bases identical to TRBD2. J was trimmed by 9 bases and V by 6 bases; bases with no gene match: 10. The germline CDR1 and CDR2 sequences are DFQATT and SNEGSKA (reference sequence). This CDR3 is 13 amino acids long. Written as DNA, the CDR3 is TGCAGTGCCCGAGCCAGCGGGAGTACTGAGCAGTTCTTC. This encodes CSARASGSTEQFF.

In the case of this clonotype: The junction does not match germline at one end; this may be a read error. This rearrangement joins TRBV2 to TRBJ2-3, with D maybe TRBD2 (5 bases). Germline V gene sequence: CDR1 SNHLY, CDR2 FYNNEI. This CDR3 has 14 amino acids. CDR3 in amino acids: CASSLARGPYSYYF. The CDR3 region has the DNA TGTGCCAGCAGTTTAGCGAGAGGTCCCTATAGCTACTATTTC.

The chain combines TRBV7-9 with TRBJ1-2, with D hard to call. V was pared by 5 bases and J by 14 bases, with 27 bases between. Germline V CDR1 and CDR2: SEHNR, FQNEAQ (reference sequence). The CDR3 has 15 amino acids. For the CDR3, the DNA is TGTGCCAGCAGCGTGAACGAGAACTCCTACAATGAGCAGACCTTC. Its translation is CASSVNENSYNEQTF.

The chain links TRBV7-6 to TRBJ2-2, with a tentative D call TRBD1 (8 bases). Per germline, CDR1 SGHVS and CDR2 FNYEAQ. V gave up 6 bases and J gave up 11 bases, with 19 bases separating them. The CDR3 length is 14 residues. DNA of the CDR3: TGTGCCAGCAGAAACAGGGGGGAGGGCGGTGAGCTGTTTTTT. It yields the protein CASRNRGEGGELFF.

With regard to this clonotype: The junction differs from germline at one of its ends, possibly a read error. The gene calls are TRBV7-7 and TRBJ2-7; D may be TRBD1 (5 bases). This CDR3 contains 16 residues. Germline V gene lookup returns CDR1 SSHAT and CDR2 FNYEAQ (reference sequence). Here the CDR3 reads CASSPVRTMGSYEQYF. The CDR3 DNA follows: TGTGCTAGCAGCCCTGTAAGGACAATGGGGTCCTACGAGCAGTACTTC.

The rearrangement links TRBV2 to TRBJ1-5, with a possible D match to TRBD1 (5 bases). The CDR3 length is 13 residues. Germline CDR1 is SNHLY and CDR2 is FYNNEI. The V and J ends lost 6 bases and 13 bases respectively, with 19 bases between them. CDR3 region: CASSDAGTHTQHF. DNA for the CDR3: TGTGCCAGCAGCGACGCGGGGACTCATACGCAGCATTTT.

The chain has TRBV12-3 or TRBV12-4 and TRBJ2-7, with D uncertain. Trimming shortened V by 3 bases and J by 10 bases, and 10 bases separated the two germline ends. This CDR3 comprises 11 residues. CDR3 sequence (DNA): TGTGCCAGCAGTTTTGTGTGGGATCAGTACTTC. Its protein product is CASSFVWDQYF.

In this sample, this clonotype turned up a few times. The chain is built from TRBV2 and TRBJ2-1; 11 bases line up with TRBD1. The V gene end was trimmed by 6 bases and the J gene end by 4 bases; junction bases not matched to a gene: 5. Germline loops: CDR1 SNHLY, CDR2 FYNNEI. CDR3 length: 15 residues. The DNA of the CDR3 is TGTGCCAGCAGACCTGGGACAGGGGGTTACAATGAGCAGTTCTTC. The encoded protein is CASRPGTGGYNEQFF.

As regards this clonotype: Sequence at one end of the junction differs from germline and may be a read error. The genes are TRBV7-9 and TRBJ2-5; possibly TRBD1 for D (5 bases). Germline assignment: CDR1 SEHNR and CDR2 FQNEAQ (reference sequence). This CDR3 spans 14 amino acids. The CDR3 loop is CATSRESSQETQYF. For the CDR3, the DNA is TGTGCCACCAGCAGGGAATCCAGCCAGGAGACCCAGTACTTC.

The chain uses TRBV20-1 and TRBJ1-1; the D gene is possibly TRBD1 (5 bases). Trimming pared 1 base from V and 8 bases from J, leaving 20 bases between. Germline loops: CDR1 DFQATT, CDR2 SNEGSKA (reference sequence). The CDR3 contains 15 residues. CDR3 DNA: TGCAGTGCTAGAGTACAGGACAAGCAAGGCGTCGAAGCTTTCTTT. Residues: CSARVQDKQGVEAFF.

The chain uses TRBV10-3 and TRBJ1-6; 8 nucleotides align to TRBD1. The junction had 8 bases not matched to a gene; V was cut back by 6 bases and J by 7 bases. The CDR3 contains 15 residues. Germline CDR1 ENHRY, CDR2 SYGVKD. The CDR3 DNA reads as TGTGCCATCAGGCGACAGACAGGGGACAATTCACCCCTCCACTTT. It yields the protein CAIRRQTGDNSPLHF.

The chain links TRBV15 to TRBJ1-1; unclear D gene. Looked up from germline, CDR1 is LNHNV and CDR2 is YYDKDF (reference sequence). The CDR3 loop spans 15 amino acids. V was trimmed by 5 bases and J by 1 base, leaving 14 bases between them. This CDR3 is CATSGVGEANTEAFF. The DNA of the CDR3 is TGTGCCACCAGCGGGGTGGGAGAGGCGAACACTGAAGCTTTCTTT.

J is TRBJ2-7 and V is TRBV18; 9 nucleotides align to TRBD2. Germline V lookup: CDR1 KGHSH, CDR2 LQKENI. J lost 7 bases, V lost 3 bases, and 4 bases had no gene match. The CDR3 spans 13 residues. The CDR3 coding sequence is TGTGCCAGCTCACCGGCGGGAGGGAGAGAGCAGTACGTC. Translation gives CASSPAGGREQYV.

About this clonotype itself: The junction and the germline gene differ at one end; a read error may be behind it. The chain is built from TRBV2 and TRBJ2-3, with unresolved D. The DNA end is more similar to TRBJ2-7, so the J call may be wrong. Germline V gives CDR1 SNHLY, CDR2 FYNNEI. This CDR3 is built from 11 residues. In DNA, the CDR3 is TGTGCCAGCAGAGATACCTACGCGCAGTACTTC. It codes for CASRDTYAQYF.

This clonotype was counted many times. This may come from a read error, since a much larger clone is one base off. Written as DNA, the CDR3 is TGTGCCAGCAGCTTAGCGGGAGGTCCCGATACGCAGTGTTACACCTTC. It specifies CASSLAGGPDTQCYTF. The V call is TRBV7-8, the J call TRBJ1-2; no firm D call. The CDR3 totals 16 residues. The germline V gene has CDR1 SGHVS and CDR2 FQNEAQ. V lost 0 bases and J lost 11, with 22 bases in between.

CDR3 nucleotides: TGTGCCAGCAGCGAACCTAGCGGGGGGGGGATCAATGAGCAGTTCTTC. Translated, it gives CASSEPSGGGINEQFF. The chain carries TRBV2 and TRBJ2-1; the match to TRBD2 covers 12 bases. The V gene end was trimmed by 6 bases and the J gene end by 6 bases; junction bases not matched to a gene: 9. Looked up from germline, CDR1 is SNHLY and CDR2 is FYNNEI. The CDR3 spans 16 residues.

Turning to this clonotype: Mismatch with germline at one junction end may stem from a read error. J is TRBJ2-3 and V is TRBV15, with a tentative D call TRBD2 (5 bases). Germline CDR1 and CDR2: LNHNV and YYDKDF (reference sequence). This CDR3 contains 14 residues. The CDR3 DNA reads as TGTGCCAGCAGCTGCGCGGGCCTTCCCGATAAGCAGTACTTT. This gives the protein CASSCAGLPDKQYF. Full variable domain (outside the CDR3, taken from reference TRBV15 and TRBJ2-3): DAMVIQNPRYQVTQFGKPVTLSCSQTLNHNVMYWYQQKSSQAPKLLFHYYDKDFNNEADTPDNFQSRRPNTSFCFLDIRSPGLGDTAMYLCASSCAGLPDKQYFGPGTRLTVL.

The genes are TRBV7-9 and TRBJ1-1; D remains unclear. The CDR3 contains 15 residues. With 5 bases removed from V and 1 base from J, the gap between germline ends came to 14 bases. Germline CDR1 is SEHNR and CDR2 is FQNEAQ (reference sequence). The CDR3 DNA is TGTGCCAGCAGCCCTACCCAGACCCCGAACACTGAAGCTTTCTTT. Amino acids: CASSPTQTPNTEAFF.

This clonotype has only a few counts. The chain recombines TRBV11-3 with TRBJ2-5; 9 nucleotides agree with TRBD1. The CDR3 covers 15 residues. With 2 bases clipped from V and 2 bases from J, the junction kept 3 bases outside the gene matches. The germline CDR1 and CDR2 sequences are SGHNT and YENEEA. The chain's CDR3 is CASSLTGQGQETQYF. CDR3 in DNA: TGTGCCAGCAGCTTAACAGGACAGGGGCAAGAGACCCAGTACTTC. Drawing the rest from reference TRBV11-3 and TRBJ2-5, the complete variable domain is EAGVVQSPRYKIIEKKQPVAFWCNPISGHNTLYWYLQNLGQGPELLIRYENEEAVDDSQLPKDRFSAERLKGVDSTLKIQPAELGDSAVYLCASSLTGQGQETQYFGPGTRLLVL.

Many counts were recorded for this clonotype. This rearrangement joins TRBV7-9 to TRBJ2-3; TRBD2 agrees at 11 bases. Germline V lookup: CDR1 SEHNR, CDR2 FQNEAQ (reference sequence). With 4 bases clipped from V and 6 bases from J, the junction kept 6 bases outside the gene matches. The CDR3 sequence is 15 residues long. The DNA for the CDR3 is TGTGCCAGCAGCTATCTAGCGGGAGGTCCCGATACGCAGTATTTT. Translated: CASSYLAGGPDTQYF.

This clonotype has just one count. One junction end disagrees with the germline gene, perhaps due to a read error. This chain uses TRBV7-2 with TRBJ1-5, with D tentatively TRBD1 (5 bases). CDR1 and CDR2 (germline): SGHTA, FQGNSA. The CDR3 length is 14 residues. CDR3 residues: CASSSQGGNHPQHF. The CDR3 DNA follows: TGTGCCAGTAGTTCCCAGGGTGGCAATCATCCCCAGCATTTT. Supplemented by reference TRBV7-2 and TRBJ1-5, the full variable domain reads GAGVSQSPSNKVTEKGKDVELRCDPISGHTALYWYRQSLGQGLEFLIYFQGNSAPDKSGLPSDRFSAERTGGSVSTLTIQRTQQEDSAVYLCASSSQGGNHPQHFGDGTRLSIL.

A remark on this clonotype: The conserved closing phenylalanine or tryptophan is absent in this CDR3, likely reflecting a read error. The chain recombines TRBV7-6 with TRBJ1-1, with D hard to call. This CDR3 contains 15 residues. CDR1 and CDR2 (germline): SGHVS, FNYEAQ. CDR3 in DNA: TGTGCCAGCAGCTTAGCCCCCACAGATACGCCTGATGCTTTCCTT. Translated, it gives CASSLAPTDTPDAFL.

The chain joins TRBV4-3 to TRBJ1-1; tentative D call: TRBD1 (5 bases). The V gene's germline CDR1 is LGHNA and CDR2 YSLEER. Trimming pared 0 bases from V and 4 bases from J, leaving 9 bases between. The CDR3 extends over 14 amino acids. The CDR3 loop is CASSQEGRVTEAFF. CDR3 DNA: TGCGCCAGCAGCCAAGAAGGCAGGGTCACTGAAGCTTTCTTT.

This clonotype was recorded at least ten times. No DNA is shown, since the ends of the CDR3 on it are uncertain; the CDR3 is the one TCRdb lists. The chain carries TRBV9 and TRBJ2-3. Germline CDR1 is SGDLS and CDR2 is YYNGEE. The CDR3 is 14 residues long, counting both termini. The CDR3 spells CASGVAGNIQYFDF.

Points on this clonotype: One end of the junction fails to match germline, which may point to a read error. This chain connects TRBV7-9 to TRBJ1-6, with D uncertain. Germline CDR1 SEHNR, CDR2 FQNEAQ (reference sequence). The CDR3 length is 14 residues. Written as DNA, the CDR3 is TGTGCCAGCAGCCCCGACCGGGCAGACTCGCGGGTCTCCTTT. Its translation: CASSPDRADSRVSF.

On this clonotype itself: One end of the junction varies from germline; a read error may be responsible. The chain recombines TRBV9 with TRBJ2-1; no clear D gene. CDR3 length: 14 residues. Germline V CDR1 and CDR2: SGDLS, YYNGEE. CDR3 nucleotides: TGTGCCAGCGGCCCGACGGCGTACTATTCCGAGCAGCTCTTC. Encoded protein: CASGPTAYYSEQLF.

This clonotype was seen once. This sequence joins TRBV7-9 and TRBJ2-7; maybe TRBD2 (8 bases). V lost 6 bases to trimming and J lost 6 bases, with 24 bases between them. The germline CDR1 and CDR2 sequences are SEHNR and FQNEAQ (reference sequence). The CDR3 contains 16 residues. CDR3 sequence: CASRIPGGGNQAEQYV. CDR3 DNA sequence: TGTGCCAGCAGGATACCGGGAGGGGGCAACCAGGCCGAGCAGTACGTC.